The clone carrying this T cell receptor beta chain was detected a few times. The antigen is not known. This sample is part of a study of CD8 T cells in ankylosing spondylitis. The study's findings and limits: Disease-linked clones were CD8+ and relatively rare in peripheral blood. Apparently characteristic of ankylosing spondylitis blood was a TCR beta motif (roughly eight highly homologous variants). Earlier authors reported some of these motif variants in reactive arthritis synovial fluid and blood. There was reportedly significant enrichment of clones that were disease-linked in matched ankylosing spondylitis synovial fluid.

Quantitative 5'-RACE with molecular barcodes generated TCR beta libraries. TCRdb re-called the 5' RACE reads with MiXCR, one entry per CDR3 protein. Among around 220,000 distinct CDR3 sequences listed, about 16% were seen once. What was sequenced was blood, either unsorted or a sorted T cell fraction (not recorded which). The clonotype was recovered from a male donor with ankylosing spondylitis.

In DNA form, the CDR3 reads TGTGCCAGCTCGGACAGGGGTGGCGGCAATGAGCAGTTCTTC. This codes for CASSDRGGGNEQFF. The V call is TRBV28, the J call TRBJ2-1, with 9 nucleotides matching TRBD1. Germline CDR1 and CDR2: MDHEN and SYDVKM. The junction had 8 bases not matched to a gene; V was cut back by 8 bases and J by 6 bases. The CDR3 contains 14 residues.